This TCR beta chain was retrieved from a study of PD-1 blockade in classical Hodgkin lymphoma. Findings of the study overall: Compared with baseline, CD4+ but not CD8+ TCR diversity had risen significantly by C4D1. Baseline TCR diversity was reportedly lower in newly diagnosed patients than in healthy donors. It was reported as lower still in relapsed/refractory patients. Individuals who commenced nivolumab within less than 1 year of ASCT were excluded. Diversity similar to that of newly diagnosed patients was seen at baseline in complete responders.

Every single patient, without exception, relapsed after autologous stem cell transplantation, and brentuximab vedotin exposure varied. Repertoires were generated with immunoSEQ multiplex PCR, while TCRdb's copy carries only in-frame clones and drops some. In the table there are 14,000 or so clones, approximately 80% of which are singletons. Germline CDR1 and CDR2: SSHAT and FNYEAQ (reference sequence). The V and J ends lost 4 bases and 8 bases respectively, with 17 bases between them. There are 15 residues in the CDR3. In the case of this clone: Its antigen remains unidentified.

The sequencing used peripheral blood mononuclear cells (PBMCs), collected at baseline. The clonotype was recovered from a human donor with classical Hodgkin lymphoma. This chain uses TRBV7-7 with TRBJ1-4, with a possible D match to TRBD1 (6 bases). The CDR3 DNA reads TGTGCCAGCAGCTCTTCAATGGGGGCAGGGGAAAAACTGTTTTTT. This gives the protein CASSSSMGAGEKLFF.